These 31 T cell receptor beta chains originate from one sample sequenced in a study of shared clonotypes between healthy human individuals (dated by TCRdb to 2020 to 2022). Libraries were built with the immunoSEQ multiplex PCR assay. As stored in TCRdb, this immuneACCESS dataset retains in-frame rearrangements with V and J assigned. A fraction of the clones does not appear; measured against another copy, unresolved V genes explain less than half of the discrepancy, and the remainder lacks a known reason. Across this sample there are under 2,500,000 clones, with nearly 97% seen only once. Approximately 0.13% of the sample lies in the top ten. The sequencing input was naive CD4+ T cells sorted from blood. Read against the paper, the sample's cell subset or site label means: CD45RA+ positively selected. These receptor sequences come from a man aged 18 to 30 in good health.

This CDR3 is CASSLNPGNEKLFF. The CDR3 DNA sequence: TGCGCCAGCAGCTTAAATCCGGGAAATGAAAAACTGTTTTTT. This chain links TRBV5-1 with TRBJ1-4; D unresolved. Germline V gives CDR1 SGHRS, CDR2 YFSETQ. The CDR3 has 14 amino acids. V was pared by 2 bases and J by 5 bases, with 10 bases between.

V and J are TRBV29-1 and TRBJ2-6; D possibly corresponds to TRBD1 (6 bases). The CDR3 contains 16 residues. Trimming took 6 bases from V and 0 from J, leaving 15 bases between them. Germline loops: CDR1 SQVTM, CDR2 ANQGSEA. The CDR3 DNA reads TGCAGCGTCCCCAACAGGGCTGACTCTGGGGCCAACGTCCTGACTTTC. Translated: CSVPNRADSGANVLTF.

The chain joins TRBV4-1 to TRBJ2-1; 7 positions agree with TRBD2. The germline V gene encodes CDR1 MGHRA and CDR2 YSYEKL. The CDR3 has 16 residues. The V and J ends lost 1 base and 2 bases, in that order; junction bases with no gene match: 5. CDR3 sequence: CASSQVRLAAYNEQFF. The DNA of the CDR3 is TGCGCCAGCAGCCAAGTCCGGCTAGCGGCCTACAATGAGCAGTTCTTC.

V and J are TRBV30 and TRBJ1-1; perhaps TRBD1 as D (5 bases). Trimming pared 2 bases from V and 7 bases from J, leaving 11 bases between. The germline gives CDR1 GTSNPN, CDR2 SVGIG (reference sequence). The CDR3 covers 12 residues. The chain's CDR3 is CAWSPVRGEAFF. CDR3 bases: TGTGCCTGGAGTCCGGTTAGGGGTGAAGCTTTCTTT.

The chain couples TRBV6-5 to TRBJ1-2, with D hard to call. V shed 6 bases and J shed 4 bases, with 18 bases lying between them. The CDR3 extends over 15 amino acids. Per the germline V gene, CDR1 is MNHEY and CDR2 is SVGAGI. The CDR3 coding sequence is TGTGCCAGCAGCAACCCGGAGGTGGGTTCCTATGGCTACACCTTC. This gives the protein CASSNPEVGSYGYTF.

With respect to this clone: The identical CDR3 is also encoded by other nucleotide sequences in the sample. V usage is TRBV6-5 and J usage is TRBJ2-7; tentatively, D is TRBD1 or TRBD2 (6 bases each). In germline, CDR1 is MNHEY, CDR2 SVGAGI. V was shortened by 5 bases and J by 2 bases, with 13 bases between the two germline ends. The CDR3 has 14 amino acids. CDR3 DNA sequence: TGTGCCAGCAGTCGGGGGCAGGGGACCTACGAGCAGTACTTC. It codes for CASSRGQGTYEQYF.

The chain is built from TRBV4-1 and TRBJ1-6; D call uncertain. Between the trimmed V and J ends, which lost 0 bases and 4 bases, there was a span of 10 bases. CDR3 length equals 16 residues. Germline values: CDR1 MGHRA, CDR2 YSYEKL. CDR3 loop: CASSQDRGSYNSPLHF. CDR3 nucleotides: TGCGCCAGCAGCCAAGATCGAGGGAGTTATAATTCACCCCTCCACTTT.

This chain uses TRBV6-1 with TRBJ1-2; D gene unclear. Germline assignment: CDR1 MNHNS and CDR2 SASEGT. V dropped 4 bases and J dropped 8 bases, with 17 bases sitting between them. This CDR3 region has 14 residues. In nucleotides, the CDR3 is TGTGCCAGCAGTGCCGGCGGGAGGACTACGGGCTACACCTTC. Translating gives CASSAGGRTTGYTF.

Only one count was recorded for this clone. The sample has other DNA sequences that encode this CDR3 too. The rearrangement joins TRBV14 to TRBJ1-2; D unclear. This CDR3 has 13 amino acids. V lost 3 bases and J lost 4, with 9 bases in between. Germline V gives CDR1 SGHDN, CDR2 FVKESK. The CDR3 nucleotides read TGTGCCAGCAGCCAGGGAACGGGCTATGGCTACACCTTC. Translation: CASSQGTGYGYTF.

To note about this clone: This specimen includes other DNA sequences encoding the same CDR3. The chain has TRBV5-1 and TRBJ2-7, with 10 bases fitting TRBD2. The CDR3 covers 14 residues. V lost 4 bases to trimming and J lost 2 bases; unmatched junction nucleotides: 3. Germline V gene sequence: CDR1 SGHRS, CDR2 YFSETQ. The CDR3 DNA sequence: TGCGCCAGCAGCCTAACTAGCGGGACCTACGAGCAGTACTTC. It is translated as CASSLTSGTYEQYF.

The gene calls are TRBV9 and TRBJ1-6, with D unresolved. The ends were cut back, 0 bases at V and 7 bases at J, with 11 bases in the middle. This CDR3 is 15 amino acids long. The germline V gene has CDR1 SGDLS and CDR2 YYNGEE. CDR3 loop: CASSVVRRSNSPLHF. CDR3 sequence (DNA): TGTGCCAGCAGCGTAGTTCGAAGGTCCAATTCACCCCTCCACTTT.

The CDR3: CASSPLGANNSPLHF. The DNA for the CDR3 is TGTGCCAGCAGTCCTCTCGGAGCAAATAATTCACCCCTCCACTTT. The V call is TRBV6-1, the J call TRBJ1-6; no clear D gene. Germline-derived CDR1 and CDR2 are MNHNS and SASEGT. V lost 5 bases and J lost 5, with 13 bases in between. The CDR3 has 15 amino acids.

As to this clone: The sample carries other DNA sequences with the same CDR3. The chain combines TRBV5-1 with TRBJ1-5; 7 positions match TRBD1. This CDR3 region has 15 residues. CDR1 is SGHRS, CDR2 YFSETQ, per germline. The J segment lost 3 bases and the V segment lost 4 bases, leaving 7 bases of the junction unmatched. The CDR3 region has the DNA TGCGCCAGCAGCCTTGGCGGGACAGACAATCAGCCCCAGCATTTT. Its protein product is CASSLGGTDNQPQHF. The full variable domain, in which reference TRBV5-1 and TRBJ1-5 provide the parts outside the CDR3, is KAGVTQTPRYLIKTRGQQVTLSCSPISGHRSVSWYQQTPGQGLQFLFEYFSETQRNKGNFPGRFSGRQFSNSRSEMNVSTLELGDSALYLCASSLGGTDNQPQHFGDGTRLSIL.

The chain joins TRBV2 to TRBJ1-1, with a weak D call TRBD1 (5 bases). V was clipped by 6 bases and J by 1 base, with 9 bases between them. The CDR3 contains 13 residues. Germline V gives CDR1 SNHLY, CDR2 FYNNEI. The CDR3 reads CASRIRENTEAFF. As DNA, the CDR3 is TGTGCCAGCAGGATCAGGGAGAACACTGAAGCTTTCTTT.

As concerns this clone: Other DNA variants within this sample encode the same CDR3. J is TRBJ1-2 and V is TRBV30, with TRBD1 matching over 8 bases. In germline, CDR1 is GTSNPN, CDR2 SVGIG (reference sequence). Trimming took 1 base from V and 8 from J; bases not matched to a gene: 6. The CDR3 consists of 13 residues. The CDR3 spells CAWSAGQGSGYTF. The CDR3 region has the DNA TGTGCCTGGAGTGCCGGACAGGGAAGCGGCTACACCTTC.

The chain is built from TRBV7-8 and TRBJ2-1; 8 bases align to TRBD1. Germline loops: CDR1 SGHVS, CDR2 FQNEAQ. V shed 5 bases and J 7 bases; nucleotides not matched to a gene: 7. This CDR3 has 14 amino acids. The CDR3 DNA reads TGTGCCAGCAGCCAGCGGACAGGGTGGAATGAGCAGTTCTTC. This translates into CASSQRTGWNEQFF.

Details on this clone: Additional DNA sequences in this sample encode the identical CDR3. The chain uses TRBV10-3 and TRBJ2-2; 7 bases fit TRBD1. The length of the CDR3 is 13 residues. V was pared by 5 bases and J by 4 bases, with 1 base of the junction left unmatched. The germline V gene has CDR1 ENHRY and CDR2 SYGVKD. The CDR3 spells CAISRDSTGELFF. The CDR3 region has the DNA TGTGCCATCAGTAGGGACAGCACCGGGGAGCTGTTTTTT.

Points on this clone: The same CDR3 arises from other DNA sequences in this sample as well. The CDR3 sequence: CASSPGRVGTGELFF. The CDR3 DNA sequence: TGTGCCAGCTCACCAGGCAGGGTAGGCACCGGGGAGCTGTTTTTT. The chain couples TRBV18 to TRBJ2-2; weak D call: TRBD1 (5 bases). This CDR3 region has 15 residues. Trimming stripped 2 bases from V and 4 bases from J, with 11 bases between. The V gene's germline CDR1 is KGHSH and CDR2 LQKENI.

V is TRBV28 and J is TRBJ2-7; 8 bases match TRBD1. CDR1 is MDHEN and CDR2 is SYDVKM in the germline V gene. Germline trimming cut 6 bases from V and 3 bases from J; bases unmatched to any gene: 16. This CDR3 spans 17 amino acids. The CDR3 is CASSPYDRGRKLYEQYF. The CDR3 DNA follows: TGTGCCAGCAGCCCCTACGACAGGGGCCGAAAGCTCTACGAGCAGTACTTC.

The chain couples TRBV2 to TRBJ1-5; D is uncertain. Trimming took 3 bases from V and 7 from J, leaving 10 bases between them. Germline V lookup: CDR1 SNHLY, CDR2 FYNNEI. The CDR3 is 13 amino acids. The CDR3 is CASSDWAPQPQHF. In nucleotides, the CDR3 is TGTGCCAGCAGTGATTGGGCTCCCCAGCCCCAGCATTTT.

The chain couples TRBV7-2 to TRBJ2-3; the D is unclear. Germline V gene lookup returns CDR1 SGHTA and CDR2 FQGNSA. There are 13 residues in the CDR3. V lost 3 bases to trimming and J lost 4 bases, with 8 bases between them. The CDR3 DNA is TGTGCCAGCAGCTTCCCAGAATCAGATACGCAGTATTTT. Amino acids: CASSFPESDTQYF.

The chain recombines TRBV4-3 with TRBJ2-7, with TRBD2 matching 8 bases. CDR1 and CDR2 from the germline V gene are LGHNA and YSLEER. Unmatched junction bases numbered 12, after V lost 0 bases and J lost 2 bases. This CDR3 is 18 amino acids long. The CDR3 DNA follows: TGCGCCAGCAGCCAAGACCAGGGAGGACTAGCCGCGACCTACGAGCAGTACTTC. Residues: CASSQDQGGLAATYEQYF.

This clone was observed a single time. This chain links TRBV6-4 with TRBJ1-2; D not certain. The ends were cut back, 7 bases at V and 7 bases at J, with 13 bases in the middle. The CDR3 covers 12 residues. CDR1 is MRHNA and CDR2 is SNTAGT in the germline V gene. CDR3: CASIERTGGYTF. Here the CDR3 DNA reads TGTGCCAGCATAGAACGGACGGGTGGCTACACCTTC.

The gene calls are TRBV28 and TRBJ1-1; tentative D call: TRBD1 (6 bases). Germline V gene sequence: CDR1 MDHEN, CDR2 SYDVKM. This CDR3 has 13 amino acids. Trimming removed 5 bases from V and 11 bases from J, with 18 bases in between. CDR3 loop: CASSPRQAASAFF. The CDR3 region has the DNA TGTGCCAGCAGTCCGCGACAGGCGGCGTCGGCTTTCTTT.

V gene TRBV18 combines with J gene TRBJ2-4; a weak D match, TRBD2 (5 bases). V dropped 5 bases and J dropped 5 bases, with 13 bases sitting between them. Looked up from germline, CDR1 is KGHSH and CDR2 is LQKENI. The CDR3 is 14 amino acids. In nucleotides, the CDR3 is TGTGCCAGCTCAGCCTTCGGGATAGAAAACATTCAGTACTTC. This encodes CASSAFGIENIQYF.

Comment on this clone: Other DNA variants within this sample encode the same CDR3. The rearrangement joins TRBV30 to TRBJ1-4; D ambiguous. The V end lost 1 base, the J end lost 7 bases, and 10 bases lay between the germline ends. The CDR3 runs 13 residues. Germline values: CDR1 GTSNPN, CDR2 SVGIG (reference sequence). CDR3 sequence reads: CAWSGRVGEKLFF. CDR3 nucleotides: TGTGCCTGGAGTGGGCGGGTTGGTGAAAAACTGTTTTTT.

Comments on this clone: It is unclear where the CDR3 begins or ends on the DNA, so no DNA is shown, and the CDR3 is as TCRdb lists it. This chain joins TRBV5-1 and TRBJ1-2. The CDR3 comprises 12 residues, both ends counted. The germline V gene has CDR1 SGHRS and CDR2 YFSETQ. The CDR3: CASSFDFGVGTF.

V and J are TRBV7-9 and TRBJ1-5, with D perhaps TRBD1 (6 bases). Trimming took off 5 bases at V and 2 bases at J, with 19 bases between the two ends. In germline, CDR1 is SEHNR, CDR2 FQNEAQ (reference sequence). This CDR3 is built from 17 residues. CDR3 DNA: TGTGCCAGCAGCCTAAGTCGTTACAGGGAGGGCAATCAGCCCCAGCATTTT. Translated: CASSLSRYREGNQPQHF.

This clone was seen only once. The chain uses TRBV11-2 and TRBJ2-7, with 8 bases lining up with TRBD1. J gave up 1 base and V 0 bases, and 8 bases lay outside the gene matches. The germline V gene has CDR1 SGHAT and CDR2 FQNNGV. There are 17 residues in the CDR3. CDR3 in amino acids: CASSLDFRDRISYEQYF. The CDR3 DNA is TGTGCCAGCAGCTTAGATTTTCGGGACAGGATTTCCTACGAGCAGTACTTC. Based on the CDR3 plus reference TRBV11-2 and TRBJ2-7, the full variable domain is EAGVAQSPRYKIIEKRQSVAFWCNPISGHATLYWYQQILGQGPKLLIQFQNNGVVDDSQLPKDRFSAERLKGVDSTLKIQPAKLEDSAVYLCASSLDFRDRISYEQYFGPGTRLTVT.

This rearrangement joins TRBV9 to TRBJ1-2, with D tentatively TRBD1 (5 bases). The germline gives CDR1 SGDLS, CDR2 YYNGEE. V shed 0 bases and J shed 4 bases, with 13 bases lying between them. The CDR3 is made up of 15 amino acids. Here the CDR3 DNA reads TGTGCCAGCAGCGTAGTTGATGCAGGGCCCTATGGCTACACCTTC. It codes for CASSVVDAGPYGYTF. The variable domain in full, completed from reference TRBV9 and TRBJ1-2, reads DSGVTQTPKHLITATGQRVTLRCSPRSGDLSVYWYQQSLDQGLQFLIQYYNGEERAKGNILERFSAQQFPDLHSELNLSSLELGDSALYFCASSVVDAGPYGYTFGSGTRLTVV.

The chain couples TRBV7-9 to TRBJ1-4, with D possibly matching TRBD1 (5 bases). Trimming cost V 5 bases and J 3 bases, with 10 bases left between them. The CDR3 totals 14 residues. Looked up from germline, CDR1 is SEHNR and CDR2 is FQNEAQ (reference sequence). This chain's CDR3 is CASSLGEANEKLFF. For the CDR3, the DNA is TGTGCCAGCAGCCTAGGGGAAGCTAATGAAAAACTGTTTTTT.